The rows below give T cell receptor beta chains drawn from one sample of a study of T cells in localized non-small cell lung cancer. This table comes from immunoSEQ multiplex PCR, and its TCRdb copy is limited to in-frame clones, with some not included. The sample yields approximately 43,000 clones, around nine tenths seen once. The specimen was peripheral blood, collected before any cancer treatment. The receptors come from a female donor at least 60 years old with stage I squamous cell lung carcinoma. The CDR3 runs from the conserved cysteine through the conserved F or W. Each record gives: CDR3 protein, CDR3 DNA, clone size, V gene, J gene, D gene. D genes are given only for firm matches. Where a row states a size, it is once, few, many or the class of an expanded clone; other rows omit it.

cdr3_aa: CASFSGRRSYEQYF; cdr3_nt: TGTGCCAGTTTTAGCGGGAGAAGGAGCTACGAGCAGTACTTC; clone_size: -; v_call: TRBV28; j_call: TRBJ2-7; d_call: TRBD2
cdr3_aa: CASSPLTSDSGNTIYF; cdr3_nt: TGTGCCAGCTCACCACTCACGAGTGATTCTGGAAACACCATATATTTT; clone_size: -; v_call: TRBV18; j_call: TRBJ1-3; d_call: -
cdr3_aa: CASTFRGGAGNTIYF; cdr3_nt: TGTGCCAGCACTTTTAGAGGGGGGGCTGGAAACACCATATATTTT; clone_size: -; v_call: TRBV27; j_call: TRBJ1-3; d_call: -
cdr3_aa: CASSQQTNQPQHF; cdr3_nt: TGTGCCAGCAGCCAGCAGACGAATCAGCCCCAGCATTTT; clone_size: -; v_call: TRBV7-2; j_call: TRBJ1-5; d_call: -
cdr3_aa: CASRTSGRFGELFF; cdr3_nt: TGTGCCAGCAGGACTAGCGGGAGATTCGGGGAGCTGTTTTTT; clone_size: -; v_call: TRBV27; j_call: TRBJ2-2; d_call: TRBD2
cdr3_aa: CASSSLRGAFTDTQYF; cdr3_nt: TGTGCCAGCAGCTCCTTAAGGGGGGCCTTCACAGATACGCAGTATTTT; clone_size: -; v_call: TRBV5-4; j_call: TRBJ2-3; d_call: -
cdr3_aa: CASSLTPRTSGGYLEQYF; cdr3_nt: TGTGCCAGCAGCTTAACTCCCCGTACTAGCGGGGGCTACCTGGAGCAGTACTTC; clone_size: -; v_call: TRBV7-6; j_call: TRBJ2-7; d_call: TRBD2
cdr3_aa: CASSLDGPTKEQFF; cdr3_nt: TGTGCCAGCAGCTTAGATGGCCCCACAAAGGAGCAGTTCTTC; clone_size: -; v_call: TRBV7-9; j_call: TRBJ2-1; d_call: -
cdr3_aa: CASSLGPSRDVTGELFF; cdr3_nt: TGTGCCAGCAGCTTAGGCCCCTCCCGGGATGTCACCGGGGAGCTGTTTTTT; clone_size: -; v_call: TRBV11-2; j_call: TRBJ2-2; d_call: -
cdr3_aa: CASSYSIGSGQPQHF; cdr3_nt: TGTGCCAGCAGTTACTCGATTGGTTCGGGGCAGCCCCAGCATTTT; clone_size: -; v_call: TRBV6-6; j_call: TRBJ1-5; d_call: -
cdr3_aa: CASSLGVPSDTQYF; cdr3_nt: TGTGCCAGCAGCCTAGGAGTCCCCTCAGATACGCAGTATTTT; clone_size: -; v_call: TRBV7-2; j_call: TRBJ2-3; d_call: -
cdr3_aa: CASSPGPQDTIYF; cdr3_nt: TGTGCCAGCAGCCCCGGGCCCCAGGACACCATATATTTT; clone_size: -; v_call: TRBV7-3; j_call: TRBJ1-3; d_call: -
cdr3_aa: CASSRLLAYNEQFF; cdr3_nt: TGCGCCAGCAGCCGACTACTAGCGTACAATGAGCAGTTCTTC; clone_size: -; v_call: TRBV4-3; j_call: TRBJ2-1; d_call: TRBD2
cdr3_aa: CASSESNVGNNEQFF; cdr3_nt: TGCGCCAGCAGTGAGTCGAATGTAGGGAACAATGAGCAGTTCTTC; clone_size: -; v_call: TRBV10-1; j_call: TRBJ2-1; d_call: -
cdr3_aa: CASSFGQASYGYTF; cdr3_nt: TGTGCCAGTAGTTTCGGACAGGCGTCTTATGGCTACACCTTC; clone_size: -; v_call: TRBV19; j_call: TRBJ1-2; d_call: TRBD1
cdr3_aa: CASSGTGGVSYNEQFF; cdr3_nt: TGTGCCAGCAGTGGGACAGGGGGGGTCTCCTACAATGAGCAGTTCTTC; clone_size: few; v_call: TRBV2; j_call: TRBJ2-1; d_call: TRBD1
cdr3_aa: CASSTSGTGAIF; cdr3_nt: TGTGCCAGTAGTACCTCCGGGACAGGGGCTATCTTC; clone_size: -; v_call: TRBV19; j_call: TRBJ1-2; d_call: TRBD1
cdr3_aa: CASSTRAQGGGNTIYF; cdr3_nt: TGTGCCAGCAGCACCAGGGCGCAGGGCGGCGGAAACACCATATATTTT; clone_size: once; v_call: TRBV7-8; j_call: TRBJ1-3; d_call: -
cdr3_aa: CASSRGQAGNTIYF; cdr3_nt: TGCGCCAGCAGCAGAGGACAGGCTGGAAACACCATATATTTT; clone_size: -; v_call: TRBV5-1; j_call: TRBJ1-3; d_call: TRBD1
cdr3_aa: CASSLVGGEGGSYEQYF; cdr3_nt: TGTGCCAGCAGCTTAGTTGGGGGTGAGGGGGGCTCCTACGAGCAGTACTTC; clone_size: -; v_call: TRBV7-9; j_call: TRBJ2-7; d_call: -
cdr3_aa: CATEGATYEQYF; cdr3_nt: TGTGCCACCGAGGGGGCAACCTACGAGCAGTACTTC; clone_size: -; v_call: TRBV11-2; j_call: TRBJ2-7; d_call: TRBD1
cdr3_aa: CASSQDIGHNEQFF; cdr3_nt: TGTGCCAGCAGCCAAGATATAGGACACAATGAGCAGTTCTTC; clone_size: few; v_call: TRBV14; j_call: TRBJ2-1; d_call: -
cdr3_aa: CASGLKSDGPCTF; cdr3_nt: TGTGCTAGTGGTTTAAAATCCGACGGCCCCTGCACCTTC; clone_size: -; v_call: TRBV12-5; j_call: TRBJ1-2; d_call: -
cdr3_aa: CASSRAGLEEEQFF; cdr3_nt: TGTGCCAGCAGCAGGGCGGGACTAGAGGAAGAGCAGTTCTTC; clone_size: few; v_call: TRBV9; j_call: TRBJ2-1; d_call: TRBD2
cdr3_aa: CASSERTATNEKLFF; cdr3_nt: TGTGCCAGCAGCGAACGAACAGCAACTAATGAAAAACTGTTTTTT; clone_size: few; v_call: TRBV4-2; j_call: TRBJ1-4; d_call: -
cdr3_aa: CASSVVGTNPTDTQYF; cdr3_nt: TGTGCCAGCAGCGTAGTGGGGACGAACCCCACGGATACGCAGTATTTT; clone_size: -; v_call: TRBV9; j_call: TRBJ2-3; d_call: -
cdr3_aa: CASSSAGTSGEDTQYF; cdr3_nt: TGTGCCAGCAGCAGTGCCGGGACTAGCGGGGAAGATACGCAGTATTTT; clone_size: -; v_call: TRBV11-3; j_call: TRBJ2-3; d_call: TRBD2
cdr3_aa: CASTRGVDARSYNEQFF; cdr3_nt: TGTGCCAGTACAAGGGGCGTAGACGCTCGTTCCTACAATGAGCAGTTCTTC; clone_size: -; v_call: TRBV19; j_call: TRBJ2-1; d_call: -
cdr3_aa: CASSYSGDETNTEAFF; cdr3_nt: TGTGCCAGCAGTTACTCGGGGGATGAGACGAACACTGAAGCTTTCTTT; clone_size: -; v_call: TRBV6-5; j_call: TRBJ1-1; d_call: -
cdr3_aa: CAWSDGEAGRREKLFF; cdr3_nt: TGTGCCTGGAGTGACGGAGAAGCGGGGAGGAGGGAAAAACTGTTTTTT; clone_size: -; v_call: TRBV30; j_call: TRBJ1-4; d_call: -
cdr3_aa: CASSLMGVGNQPQHF; cdr3_nt: TGTGCCAGCAGCTTGATGGGGGTGGGCAATCAGCCCCAGCATTTT; clone_size: -; v_call: TRBV5-6; j_call: TRBJ1-5; d_call: -
cdr3_aa: CASSPLAGAWVEQYF; cdr3_nt: TGTGCCAGCTCACCTTTAGCGGGGGCTTGGGTCGAGCAGTACTTC; clone_size: -; v_call: TRBV18; j_call: TRBJ2-7; d_call: TRBD2
cdr3_aa: CASSPGQANSPLHF; cdr3_nt: TGTGCCAGCTCACCGGGACAGGCGAATTCACCCCTCCACTTT; clone_size: -; v_call: TRBV18; j_call: TRBJ1-6; d_call: TRBD1
cdr3_aa: CASSLVDDPAISPQHF; cdr3_nt: TGTGCCAGCAGCTTAGTAGATGATCCTGCAATCAGCCCCCAGCATTTT; clone_size: -; v_call: TRBV7-8; j_call: TRBJ1-5; d_call: -
cdr3_aa: CASSPRPPDTQYF; cdr3_nt: TGTGCCAGCAGTCCGCGGCCCCCAGATACGCAGTATTTT; clone_size: once; v_call: TRBV27; j_call: TRBJ2-3; d_call: -
cdr3_aa: CASSLTEPNTEAFF; cdr3_nt: TGTGCCAGCAGCCTGACAGAACCAAACACTGAAGCTTTCTTT; clone_size: -; v_call: TRBV7-9; j_call: TRBJ1-1; d_call: -
cdr3_aa: CASSFGIRGANVLTF; cdr3_nt: TGTGCCAGCAGCTTTGGGATTCGGGGGGCCAACGTCCTGACTTTC; clone_size: -; v_call: TRBV7-2; j_call: TRBJ2-6; d_call: -
cdr3_aa: CASSYSGRGTEAFF; cdr3_nt: TGTGCCAGCAGTTACTCGGGTAGGGGGACTGAAGCTTTCTTT; clone_size: -; v_call: TRBV6-6; j_call: TRBJ1-1; d_call: -
cdr3_aa: CASSLAGGGPPYEQYF; cdr3_nt: TGTGCCAGCAGCTTAGCTGGGGGAGGACCCCCCTACGAGCAGTACTTC; clone_size: -; v_call: TRBV7-2; j_call: TRBJ2-7; d_call: -
cdr3_aa: CASSPDREGNTIYF; cdr3_nt: TGCGCCAGCAGCCCGGACAGGGAAGGAAACACCATATATTTT; clone_size: few; v_call: TRBV5-1; j_call: TRBJ1-3; d_call: TRBD1
cdr3_aa: CASSMGLAGRYGAEQYF; cdr3_nt: TGTGCCAGCAGCATGGGACTAGCGGGACGATATGGGGCCGAGCAGTACTTC; clone_size: once; v_call: TRBV11-2; j_call: TRBJ2-7; d_call: TRBD2
cdr3_aa: CAWNAGQGNQPQHF; cdr3_nt: TGTGCCTGGAATGCGGGACAGGGCAATCAGCCCCAGCATTTT; clone_size: -; v_call: TRBV30; j_call: TRBJ1-5; d_call: TRBD1
cdr3_aa: CASTLRGGRGQETQYF; cdr3_nt: TGTGCCAGCACCCTTAGGGGGGGCAGGGGGCAAGAGACCCAGTACTTC; clone_size: -; v_call: TRBV7-2; j_call: TRBJ2-5; d_call: -
cdr3_aa: CASSPGTANYGYTF; cdr3_nt: TGTGCCAGCAGCCCCGGGACAGCTAACTATGGCTACACCTTC; clone_size: -; v_call: TRBV7-8; j_call: TRBJ1-2; d_call: TRBD1
cdr3_aa: CASSLGGVEEKLFF; cdr3_nt: TGCGCCAGCAGCTTGGGTGGGGTTGAAGAAAAACTGTTTTTT; clone_size: -; v_call: TRBV5-1; j_call: TRBJ1-4; d_call: -
cdr3_aa: CASSQLPRWEAYEQYF; cdr3_nt: TGCGCCAGCAGCCAACTACCGCGATGGGAGGCATACGAGCAGTACTTC; clone_size: -; v_call: TRBV4-3; j_call: TRBJ2-7; d_call: -
cdr3_aa: CASSNPYTDTQYF; cdr3_nt: TGTGCCAGCAGTAACCCGTACACAGATACGCAGTATTTT; clone_size: -; v_call: TRBV6-5; j_call: TRBJ2-3; d_call: -
cdr3_aa: CASSPLGQGKDTQYF; cdr3_nt: TGTGCCAGCTCACCCCTGGGACAGGGGAAAGATACGCAGTATTTT; clone_size: -; v_call: TRBV18; j_call: TRBJ2-3; d_call: TRBD1
cdr3_aa: CASSLLETQYF; cdr3_nt: TGTGCCAGCAGCTTACTGGAGACCCAGTACTTC; clone_size: -; v_call: TRBV7-2; j_call: TRBJ2-5; d_call: -
cdr3_aa: CASSLVRGYGSSTDTQYF; cdr3_nt: TGCGCCAGCAGCTTGGTTAGGGGTTACGGGAGTAGCACAGATACGCAGTATTTT; clone_size: few; v_call: TRBV5-1; j_call: TRBJ2-3; d_call: -
cdr3_aa: CASSPQTGGQQPQHF; cdr3_nt: TGTGCCAGCAGCCCACAGACAGGGGGCCAGCAGCCCCAGCATTTT; clone_size: -; v_call: TRBV7-8; j_call: TRBJ1-5; d_call: TRBD1
cdr3_aa: CASSKSSGANVLTF; cdr3_nt: TGTGCCAGCAGCAAGAGCTCTGGGGCCAACGTCCTGACTTTC; clone_size: -; v_call: TRBV2; j_call: TRBJ2-6; d_call: -
cdr3_aa: CASRDSGRVYEQYF; cdr3_nt: TGTGCCAGCAGGGATAGCGGGAGAGTCTACGAGCAGTACTTC; clone_size: -; v_call: TRBV5-4; j_call: TRBJ2-7; d_call: TRBD2
cdr3_aa: CSARYYNEQFF; cdr3_nt: TGCAGTGCTAGGTACTACAATGAGCAGTTCTTC; clone_size: -; v_call: TRBV20-1; j_call: TRBJ2-1; d_call: -
cdr3_aa: CASSLYYEQYF; cdr3_nt: TGTGCCAGCAGCCTATACTACGAGCAGTACTTC; clone_size: medium-sized; v_call: TRBV7-9; j_call: TRBJ2-7; d_call: -
cdr3_aa: CASGGSYYNEQFF; cdr3_nt: TGTGCCAGCGGGGGGTCTTATTACAATGAGCAGTTCTTC; clone_size: once; v_call: TRBV6-1; j_call: TRBJ2-1; d_call: -
cdr3_aa: CASSLSAGPNYGYTF; cdr3_nt: TGTGCCAGCAGCTTATCGGCAGGGCCTAACTATGGCTACACCTTC; clone_size: -; v_call: TRBV7-8; j_call: TRBJ1-2; d_call: -